This TCR beta chain is from a study of CD8 T cells in ankylosing spondylitis (dated by TCRdb to between 2016 and 2019). About the investigation overall: The study profiled T cell receptor beta repertoires in healthy donors and ankylosing spondylitis patients to find disease-linked TCR variants. Peripheral blood was sampled, and synovial fluid was additionally collected from ankylosing spondylitis patients. The full study cohort was made up of roughly 25 ankylosing spondylitis patients and 95 to 130 healthy donors.

Results the study describes overall, beyond this receptor: The disease-linked clones were reported as significantly enriched in matched synovial fluid samples from ankylosing spondylitis patients. The disease-linked clones had a CD8+ phenotype and were found at relatively low frequencies in peripheral blood. Blood from ankylosing spondylitis patients appeared to be characterized by a TCR beta motif composed of about eight highly homologous amino acid variants. Some motif variants had previously been reported in the synovial fluid and blood of reactive arthritis patients, which suggests shared mechanisms of disease initiation.

Sequencing used an Illumina HiSeq 2500. TCR beta libraries were prepared by quantitative 5'-RACE with molecular barcodes. In the paper's pipeline: To identify disease-linked TCR variants, a new computational method was used, one built on a probabilistic model of VDJ rearrangement. Starting from the raw public reads, TCRdb applied fastp trimming at Q25, assembled clones with MiXCR and retained in-frame beta chains. Rows matching on CDR3 protein sequence are summarized as one entry with the most common DNA and genes. The V and J calls here are based on TCRdb, not the publication. The table for this sample lists 670,000 or so distinct CDR3 sequences; 15% to 20% of them were counted only once. 19% of the sample comes from the top ten. The CDR3, from cysteine to phenylalanine, totals 12 residues. Only the CDR3 DNA stays, 36 bases, in frame from base 1. From the germline V gene, CDR1 is SQVTM and CDR2 is ANQGSEA. Ends trimmed: V by 7 bases, J by 4 bases; bases unmatched to a gene: 4.

This clonotype was detected ten times or more. What antigen it recognizes has not been identified. The record has no base qualities; no much larger clone is one base away. Sequencing was carried out using blood, either unsorted or a sorted T cell fraction (not recorded which). The V and J genes are TRBV29-1 and TRBJ2-1; TRBD1 matches 7 bases in the middle. This TCR derives from a male donor with ankylosing spondylitis. Here is the DNA: TGCAGCGCCGCGACAGGGTACAATGAGCAGTTCTTC. It codes for CSAATGYNEQFF.